The following is a T cell receptor beta chain sequence with its context. What it binds is unknown. The CDR3 covers 14 residues. V lost 5 bases to trimming and J lost 1 base, with 12 bases between them. CDR1 is SGHRS and CDR2 is YFSETQ in the germline V gene. This record belongs to a study of T cell responses to AZD1222 COVID-19 vaccine. Study information: Pooled samples include second doses given at about 4 or 12 weeks.

Here immunoSEQ multiplex PCR was the method, and the copy in TCRdb shows in-frame clones only, minus some. The table records some 150,000 clones, about 91% of them present only once. Study-level points and caveats: The donor group comprised mostly white British people and more females; the analysis possibly underestimated clonal diversity. Just six people given AZD1222 tested seropositive at baseline. Spike-specific TCRs gained breadth and depth after people received two AZD1222 doses.

The rearrangement joins TRBV5-1 to TRBJ1-1; D not certain. This specimen was peripheral blood, taken on day 0 of AZD1222 vaccination. This sequence originates from an adult in good health. CDR3 DNA sequence: TGCGCCAGCAGATCGATTCAATCGAACACTGAAGCTTTCTTT. Protein product: CASRSIQSNTEAFF.